Below, one TCR beta chain is given with its context. This entry is derived from a study of control samples from healthy donors and cancer patients. Produced via immunoSEQ multiplex PCR; TCRdb's table is partial and in-frame only. The data contain under 200,000 clones, 93% of them seen just once; the ten biggest clones take up over 3.5%. The specimen was blood. This TCR was sampled from a woman in her fifties or sixties in good health.

The CDR3, as DNA: TGTGCCAGCAGTTACCTAGGGACAGGACACACTGAAGCTTTCTTT. It encodes CASSYLGTGHTEAFF. J is TRBJ1-1 and V is TRBV6-5; 8 nucleotides agree with TRBD1. CDR1 and CDR2 (germline): MNHEY, SVGAGI. V dropped 2 bases and J dropped 3; count of bases not matched to a gene: 5. This CDR3 spans 15 amino acids.